Described below is a single TCR beta chain sequence and its context. This sample is part of a study of blood T cell repertoires in COVID-19. Study summary: Samples of COVID-19 (acute and convalescent) were obtained from the United States, Italy and Spain. The cDNA or gDNA used as material had been derived from T cells, B-cell-depleted T cells, or PBMCs.

Between the trimmed V and J ends, which lost 6 bases and 2 bases, there was a span of 13 bases. This CDR3 contains 14 residues. From germline, CDR1 is SEHNR and CDR2 FQNEAQ (reference sequence). In the original analysis: Cell counts per sample came from amplifying reference gene primers. TCRdb's table, derived via immunoSEQ multiplex PCR, lists solely in-frame clones and lacks some. The V and J calls and clone size were taken over from that table, and D and trimming were inferred from the DNA. The sample has approximately 200,000 clones, roughly nine tenths seen once. This TCR came from a woman aged 45 to 65 with acute or convalescent COVID-19. Sequenced sample: peripheral blood. This sequence joins TRBV7-9 and TRBJ1-1; a weak D match, TRBD1 (6 bases). The CDR3 sequence: CASRAGASNTEAFF. The CDR3 DNA sequence: TGTGCCAGCAGGGCGGGGGCTTCAAACACTGAAGCTTTCTTT.